The clone carrying this T cell receptor (beta chain) was picked up a small number of times. No antigen is known for it. Other DNA sequences of this sample code for an identical CDR3. This record comes from a study of beta chain features in type 1 diabetes. Whole-study findings and limits: Since sequencing was performed on cDNA, cells with high TCR expression could be over-represented. Researchers report that Type 1 diabetes patients had moderately but significantly shorter TCRB CDR3s across all four CD4+ subsets.

This CDR3 is 14 amino acids long. V dropped 0 bases and J dropped 6; count of bases not matched to a gene: 2. Germline values: CDR1 KGHSH, CDR2 LQKENI. The isolated RNA, all of it, was reverse transcribed, so expressed TCRB transcripts were what got sequenced. The data were produced by immunoSEQ multiplex PCR, yet TCRdb's version contains in-frame clones alone and is incomplete. This sample has hundreds of thousands of clones, with 10% to 12% found just once. The sequencing input was naive CD4+ T cells from blood. This chain links TRBV18 with TRBJ2-1, with TRBD2 matching 7 bases. The origin of this receptor is a woman aged 18-29 years in good health. The CDR3 region is CASSPPGGSNEQFF. The CDR3 DNA is TGTGCCAGCTCACCACCGGGGGGGTCCAATGAGCAGTTCTTC.